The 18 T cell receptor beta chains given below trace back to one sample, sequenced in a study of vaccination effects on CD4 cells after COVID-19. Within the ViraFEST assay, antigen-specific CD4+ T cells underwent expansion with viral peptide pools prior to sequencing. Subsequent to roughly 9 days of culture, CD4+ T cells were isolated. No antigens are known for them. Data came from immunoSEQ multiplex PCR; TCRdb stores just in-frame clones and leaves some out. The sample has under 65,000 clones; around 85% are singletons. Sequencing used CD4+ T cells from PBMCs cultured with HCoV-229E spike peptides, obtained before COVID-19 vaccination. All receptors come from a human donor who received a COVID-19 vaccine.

CDR3 DNA: TGTGCCAGCACCCCAGGCGGGAACAGACACTACGAGCAGTACGTC. It encodes CASTPGGNRHYEQYV. V and J are TRBV28 and TRBJ2-7; D may be TRBD2 (6 bases). The germline gives CDR1 MDHEN, CDR2 SYDVKM. This CDR3 has 15 residues. Trimming removed 7 bases at V and 3 bases at J, with 19 bases between.

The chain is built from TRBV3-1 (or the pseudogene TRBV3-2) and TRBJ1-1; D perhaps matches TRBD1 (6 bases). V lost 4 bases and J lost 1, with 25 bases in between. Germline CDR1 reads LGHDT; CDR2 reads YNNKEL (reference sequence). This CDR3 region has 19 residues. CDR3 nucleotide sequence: TGTGCCAGCAGCCCGCTACTGACGTCACAGGGTGAGGGGAACACTGAAGCTTTCTTT. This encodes CASSPLLTSQGEGNTEAFF.

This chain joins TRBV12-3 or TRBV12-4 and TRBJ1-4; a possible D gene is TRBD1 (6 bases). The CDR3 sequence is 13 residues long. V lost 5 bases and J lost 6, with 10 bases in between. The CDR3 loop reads CASSRAGDEKLFF. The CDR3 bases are TGTGCCAGCAGTCGGGCAGGGGATGAAAAACTGTTTTTT.

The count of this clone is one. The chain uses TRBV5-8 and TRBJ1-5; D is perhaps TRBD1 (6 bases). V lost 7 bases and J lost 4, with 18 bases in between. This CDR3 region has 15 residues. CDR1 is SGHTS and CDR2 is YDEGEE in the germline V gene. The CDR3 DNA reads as TGTGCCAGCGCCGGCAGGGGAAGCCAAAATCAGCCCCAGCATTTT. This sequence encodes CASAGRGSQNQPQHF.

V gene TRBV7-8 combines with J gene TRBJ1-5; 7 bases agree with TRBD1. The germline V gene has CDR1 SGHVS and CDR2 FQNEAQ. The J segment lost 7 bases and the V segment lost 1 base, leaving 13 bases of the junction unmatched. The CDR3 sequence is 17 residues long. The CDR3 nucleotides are TGTGCCAGCAGCTTAGAGGCGTGGCAGGGGGTCGGACAGCCCCAGCATTTT. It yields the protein CASSLEAWQGVGQPQHF. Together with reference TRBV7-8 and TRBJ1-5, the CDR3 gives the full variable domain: GAGVSQSPRYKVAKRGQDVALRCDPISGHVSLFWYQQALGQGPEFLTYFQNEAQLDKSGLPSDRFFAERPEGSVSTLKIQRTQQEDSAVYLCASSLEAWQGVGQPQHFGDGTRLSIL.

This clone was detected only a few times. The CDR3 coding sequence is TGTGCCAGCCGAGAGAGGAACACTGAAGCTTTCTTT. As protein: CASRERNTEAFF. This rearrangement joins TRBV27 to TRBJ1-1, with no clear D. V gave up 8 bases and J gave up 1 base, with 8 bases separating them. The CDR3 length is 12 residues. Germline V gene sequence: CDR1 MNHEY, CDR2 SMNVEV (reference sequence).

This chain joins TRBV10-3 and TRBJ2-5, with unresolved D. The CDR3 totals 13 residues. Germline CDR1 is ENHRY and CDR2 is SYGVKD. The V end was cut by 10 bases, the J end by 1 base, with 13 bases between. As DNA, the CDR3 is TGTGCCACCCTGGGCCCTAGCCAAGAGACCCAGTACTTC. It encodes CATLGPSQETQYF.

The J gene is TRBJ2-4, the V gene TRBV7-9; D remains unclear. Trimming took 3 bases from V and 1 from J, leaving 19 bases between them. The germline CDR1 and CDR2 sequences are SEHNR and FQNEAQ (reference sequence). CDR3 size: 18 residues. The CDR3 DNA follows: TGTGCCAGCAGCTTCCGATTTCTGGGCAGGTTGGCCAAAAACATTCAGTACTTC. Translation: CASSFRFLGRLAKNIQYF.

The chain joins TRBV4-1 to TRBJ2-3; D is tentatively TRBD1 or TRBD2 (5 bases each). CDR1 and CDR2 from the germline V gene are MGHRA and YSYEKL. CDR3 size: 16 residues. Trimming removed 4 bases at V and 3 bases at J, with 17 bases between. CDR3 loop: CASSRPDGGRTDTQYF. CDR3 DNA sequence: TGCGCCAGCAGCCGCCCTGATGGGGGTCGAACAGATACGCAGTATTTT.

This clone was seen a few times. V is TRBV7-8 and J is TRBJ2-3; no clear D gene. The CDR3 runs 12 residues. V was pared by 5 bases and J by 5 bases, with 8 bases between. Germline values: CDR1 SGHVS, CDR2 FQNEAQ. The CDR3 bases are TGTGCCAGCAGCACTCGAGGAGATACGCAGTATTTT. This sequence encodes CASSTRGDTQYF.

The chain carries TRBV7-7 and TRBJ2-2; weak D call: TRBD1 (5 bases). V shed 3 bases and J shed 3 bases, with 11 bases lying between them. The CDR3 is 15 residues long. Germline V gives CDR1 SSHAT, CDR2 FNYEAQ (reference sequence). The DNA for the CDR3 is TGTGCCAGCAGCTTGATGCAGGGTTACACCGGGGAGCTGTTTTTT. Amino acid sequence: CASSLMQGYTGELFF.

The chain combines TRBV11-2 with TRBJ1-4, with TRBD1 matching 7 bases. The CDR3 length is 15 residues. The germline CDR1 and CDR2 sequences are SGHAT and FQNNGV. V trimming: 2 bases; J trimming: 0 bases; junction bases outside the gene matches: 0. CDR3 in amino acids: CASSLQGATNEKLFF. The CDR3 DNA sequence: TGTGCCAGCAGCTTACAGGGGGCAACTAATGAAAAACTGTTTTTT.

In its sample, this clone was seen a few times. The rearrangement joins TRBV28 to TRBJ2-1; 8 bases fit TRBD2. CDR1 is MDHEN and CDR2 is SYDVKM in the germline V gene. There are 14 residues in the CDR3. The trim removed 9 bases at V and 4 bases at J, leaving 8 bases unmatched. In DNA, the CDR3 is TGTGCCAGTAGCGAAGCGGGGGCTTACAATGAGCAGTTCTTC. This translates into CASSEAGAYNEQFF.

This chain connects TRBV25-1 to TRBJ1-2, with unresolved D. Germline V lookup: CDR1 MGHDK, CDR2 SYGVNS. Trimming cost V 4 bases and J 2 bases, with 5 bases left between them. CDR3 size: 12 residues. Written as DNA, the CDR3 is TGTGCCAGCAGTGTAATGAACTATGGCTACACCTTC. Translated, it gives CASSVMNYGYTF.

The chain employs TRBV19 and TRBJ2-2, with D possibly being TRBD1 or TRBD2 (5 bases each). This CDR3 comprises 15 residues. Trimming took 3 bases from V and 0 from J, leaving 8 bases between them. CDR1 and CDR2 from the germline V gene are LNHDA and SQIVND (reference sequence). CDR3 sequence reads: CASSMRGTNTGELFF. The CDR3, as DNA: TGTGCCAGTAGTATGAGGGGAACGAACACCGGGGAGCTGTTTTTT.

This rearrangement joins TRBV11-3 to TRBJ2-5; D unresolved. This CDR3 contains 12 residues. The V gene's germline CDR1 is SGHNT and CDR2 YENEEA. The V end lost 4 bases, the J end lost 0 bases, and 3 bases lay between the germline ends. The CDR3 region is CASSSNQETQYF. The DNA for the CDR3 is TGTGCCAGCAGCTCGAACCAAGAGACCCAGTACTTC.

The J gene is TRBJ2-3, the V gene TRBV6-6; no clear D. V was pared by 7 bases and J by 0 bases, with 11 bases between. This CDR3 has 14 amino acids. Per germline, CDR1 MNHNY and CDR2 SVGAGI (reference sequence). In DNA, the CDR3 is TGTGCCAGCAAAAGAAGCCCCAGCACAGATACGCAGTATTTT. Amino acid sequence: CASKRSPSTDTQYF.

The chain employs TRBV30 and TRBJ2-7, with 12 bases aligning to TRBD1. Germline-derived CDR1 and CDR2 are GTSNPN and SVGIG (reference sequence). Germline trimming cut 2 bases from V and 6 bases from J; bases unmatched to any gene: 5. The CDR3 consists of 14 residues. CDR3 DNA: TGTGCCTGGAGTCTGGGGACAGGGGGCAGCGAGCAGTACGTC. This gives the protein CAWSLGTGGSEQYV.